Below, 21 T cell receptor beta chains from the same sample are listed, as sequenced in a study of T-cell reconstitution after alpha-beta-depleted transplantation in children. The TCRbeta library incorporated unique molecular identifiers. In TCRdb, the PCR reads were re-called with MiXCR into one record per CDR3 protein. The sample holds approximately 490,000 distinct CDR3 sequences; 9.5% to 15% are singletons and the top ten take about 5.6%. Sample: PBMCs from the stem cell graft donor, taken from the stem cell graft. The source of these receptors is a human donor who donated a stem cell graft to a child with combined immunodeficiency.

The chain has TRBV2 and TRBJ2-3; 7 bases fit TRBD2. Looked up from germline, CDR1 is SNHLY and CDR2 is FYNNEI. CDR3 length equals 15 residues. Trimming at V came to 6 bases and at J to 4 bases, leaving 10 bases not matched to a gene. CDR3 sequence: CASRQAGSFSDTQYF. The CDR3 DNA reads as TGTGCCAGCAGGCAAGCGGGAAGCTTCTCAGATACGCAGTATTTT.

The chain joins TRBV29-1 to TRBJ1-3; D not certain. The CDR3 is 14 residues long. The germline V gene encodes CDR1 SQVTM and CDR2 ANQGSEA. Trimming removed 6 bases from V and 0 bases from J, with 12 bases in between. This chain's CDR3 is CSVETVSSGNTIYF. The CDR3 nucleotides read TGCAGCGTCGAGACGGTGAGCTCTGGAAACACCATATATTTT.

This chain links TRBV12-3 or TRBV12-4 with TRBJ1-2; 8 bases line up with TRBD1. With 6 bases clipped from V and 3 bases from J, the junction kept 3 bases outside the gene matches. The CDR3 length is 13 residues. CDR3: CASRTGVDYGYTF. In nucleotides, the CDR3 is TGTGCCAGCAGGACAGGGGTGGACTATGGCTACACCTTC.

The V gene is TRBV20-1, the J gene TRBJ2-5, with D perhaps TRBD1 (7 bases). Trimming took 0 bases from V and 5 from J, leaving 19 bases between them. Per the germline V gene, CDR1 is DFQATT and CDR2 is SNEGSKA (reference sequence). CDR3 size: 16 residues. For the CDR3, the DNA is TGCAGTGCTAGAGATTTCCGGTCAGGGGGAGGCGAGACCCAGTACTTC. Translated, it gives CSARDFRSGGGETQYF.

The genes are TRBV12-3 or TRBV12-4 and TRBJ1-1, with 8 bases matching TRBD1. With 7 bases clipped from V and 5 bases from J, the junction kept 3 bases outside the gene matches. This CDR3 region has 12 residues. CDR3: CASTWDRTEAFF. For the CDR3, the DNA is TGTGCCAGCACGTGGGACAGGACTGAAGCTTTCTTT.

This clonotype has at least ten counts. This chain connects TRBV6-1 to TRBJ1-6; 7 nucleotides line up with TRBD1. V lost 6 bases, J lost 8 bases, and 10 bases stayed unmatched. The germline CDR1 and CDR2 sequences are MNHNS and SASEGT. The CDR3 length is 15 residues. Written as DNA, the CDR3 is TGTGCCAGCAGGCCGACAGGGAACGCTTATTCACCCCTCCACTTT. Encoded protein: CASRPTGNAYSPLHF.

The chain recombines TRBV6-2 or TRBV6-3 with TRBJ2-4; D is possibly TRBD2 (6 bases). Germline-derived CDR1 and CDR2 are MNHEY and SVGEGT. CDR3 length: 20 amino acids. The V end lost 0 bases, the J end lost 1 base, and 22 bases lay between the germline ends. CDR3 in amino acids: CASSYSSWGSGERAKNIQYF. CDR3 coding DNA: TGTGCCAGCAGTTACTCTAGTTGGGGCTCGGGGGAGCGGGCCAAAAACATTCAGTACTTC.

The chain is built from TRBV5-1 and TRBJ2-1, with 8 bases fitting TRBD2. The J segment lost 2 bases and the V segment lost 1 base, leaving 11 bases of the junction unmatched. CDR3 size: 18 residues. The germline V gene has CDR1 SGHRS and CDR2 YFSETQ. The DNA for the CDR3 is TGCGCCAGCAGCTTGCAGTCGAGCGGGAGCCCTCCCTACAATGAGCAGTTCTTC. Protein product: CASSLQSSGSPPYNEQFF.

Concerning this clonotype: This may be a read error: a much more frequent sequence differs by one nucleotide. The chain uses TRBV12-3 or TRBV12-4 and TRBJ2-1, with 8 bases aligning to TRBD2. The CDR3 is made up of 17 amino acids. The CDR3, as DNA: TGTGCCAGCTGTTTAGCCCTAAGCGGGAGTGGGTACAATGAGCAGTTCTTC. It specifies CASCLALSGSGYNEQFF.

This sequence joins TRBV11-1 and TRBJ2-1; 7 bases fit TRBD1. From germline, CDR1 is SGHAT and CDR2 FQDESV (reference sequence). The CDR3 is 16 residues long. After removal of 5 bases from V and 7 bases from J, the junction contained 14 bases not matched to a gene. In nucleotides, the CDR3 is TGTGCCAGCAGCCAAGGGTGGGGAGTGGGACAGAATGAGCAGTTCTTC. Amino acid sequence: CASSQGWGVGQNEQFF.

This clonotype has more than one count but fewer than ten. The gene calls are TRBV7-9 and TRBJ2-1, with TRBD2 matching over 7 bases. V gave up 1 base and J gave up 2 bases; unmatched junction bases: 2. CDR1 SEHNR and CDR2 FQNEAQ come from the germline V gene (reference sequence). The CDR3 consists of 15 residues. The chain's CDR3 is CASSLGEGPYNEQFF. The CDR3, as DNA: TGTGCCAGCAGCTTAGGGGAGGGACCCTACAATGAGCAGTTCTTC.

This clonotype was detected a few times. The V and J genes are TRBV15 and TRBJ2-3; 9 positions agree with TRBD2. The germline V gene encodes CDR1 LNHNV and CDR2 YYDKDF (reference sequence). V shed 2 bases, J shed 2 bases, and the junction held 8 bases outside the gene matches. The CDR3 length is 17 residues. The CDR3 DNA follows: TGTGCCACCAGCAGACGTTCGACTAGCGGTTACACAGATACGCAGTATTTT. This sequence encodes CATSRRSTSGYTDTQYF.

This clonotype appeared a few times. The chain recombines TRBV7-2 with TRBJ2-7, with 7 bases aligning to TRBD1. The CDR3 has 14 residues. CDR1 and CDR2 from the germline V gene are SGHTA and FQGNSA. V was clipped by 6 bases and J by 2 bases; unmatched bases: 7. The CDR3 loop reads CASRGSGQAYEQYF. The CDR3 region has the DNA TGTGCCAGCAGGGGGAGCGGACAGGCCTACGAGCAGTACTTC.

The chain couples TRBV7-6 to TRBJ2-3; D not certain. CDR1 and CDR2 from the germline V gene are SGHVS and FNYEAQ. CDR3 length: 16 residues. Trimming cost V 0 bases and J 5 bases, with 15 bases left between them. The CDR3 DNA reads TGTGCCAGCAGCTTAGCAGTGGGCCTTAGAGGAGATACGCAGTATTTT. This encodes CASSLAVGLRGDTQYF.

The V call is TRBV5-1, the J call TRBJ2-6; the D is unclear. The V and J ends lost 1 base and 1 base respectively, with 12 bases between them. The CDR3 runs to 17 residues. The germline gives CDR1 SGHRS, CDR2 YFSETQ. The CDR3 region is CASSLIASFSGANVLTF. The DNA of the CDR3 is TGCGCCAGCAGCTTGATTGCCAGCTTTTCTGGGGCCAACGTCCTGACTTTC.

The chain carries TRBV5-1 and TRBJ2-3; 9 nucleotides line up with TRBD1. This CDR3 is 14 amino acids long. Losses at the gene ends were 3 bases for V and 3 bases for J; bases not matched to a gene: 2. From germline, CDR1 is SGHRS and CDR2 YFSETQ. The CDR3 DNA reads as TGCGCCAGCAGCTGGGACAGGGCAACAGATACGCAGTATTTT. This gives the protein CASSWDRATDTQYF.

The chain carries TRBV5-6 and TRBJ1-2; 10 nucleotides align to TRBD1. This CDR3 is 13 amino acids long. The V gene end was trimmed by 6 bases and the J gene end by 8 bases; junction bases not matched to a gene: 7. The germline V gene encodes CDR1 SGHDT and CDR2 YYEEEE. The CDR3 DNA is TGTGCCAGCAATCGACAGGGGGCCTTCGGCTACACCTTC. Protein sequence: CASNRQGAFGYTF. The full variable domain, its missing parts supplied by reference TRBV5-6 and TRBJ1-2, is DAGVTQSPTHLIKTRGQQVTLRCSPKSGHDTVSWYQQALGQGPQFIFQYYEEEERQRGNFPDRFSGHQFPNYSSELNVNALLLGDSALYLCASNRQGAFGYTFGSGTRLTVV.

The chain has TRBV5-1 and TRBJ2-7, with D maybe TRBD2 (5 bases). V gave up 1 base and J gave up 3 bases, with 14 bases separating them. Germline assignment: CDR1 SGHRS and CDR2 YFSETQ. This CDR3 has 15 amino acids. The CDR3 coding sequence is TGCGCCAGCAGCTTGACCGAGTTCACTAGCTACGAGCAGTACTTC. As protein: CASSLTEFTSYEQYF.

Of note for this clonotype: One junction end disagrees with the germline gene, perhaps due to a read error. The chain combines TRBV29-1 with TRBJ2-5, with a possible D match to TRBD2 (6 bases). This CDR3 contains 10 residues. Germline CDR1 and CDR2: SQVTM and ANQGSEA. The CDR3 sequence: CSVEQGGVAF. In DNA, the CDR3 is TGCAGCGTTGAGCAAGGAGGGGTGGCCTTC.

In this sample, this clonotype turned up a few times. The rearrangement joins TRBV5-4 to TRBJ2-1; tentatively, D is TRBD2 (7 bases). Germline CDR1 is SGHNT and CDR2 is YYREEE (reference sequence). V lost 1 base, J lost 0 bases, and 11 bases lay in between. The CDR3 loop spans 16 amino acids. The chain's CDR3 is CASSLPGGLSYNEQFF. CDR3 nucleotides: TGTGCCAGCAGCTTGCCGGGGGGCCTCTCCTACAATGAGCAGTTCTTC. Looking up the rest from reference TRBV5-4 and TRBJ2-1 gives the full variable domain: ETGVTQSPTHLIKTRGQQVTLRCSSQSGHNTVSWYQQALGQGPQFIFQYYREEENGRGNFPPRFSGLQFPNYSSELNVNALELDDSALYLCASSLPGGLSYNEQFFGPGTRLTVL.

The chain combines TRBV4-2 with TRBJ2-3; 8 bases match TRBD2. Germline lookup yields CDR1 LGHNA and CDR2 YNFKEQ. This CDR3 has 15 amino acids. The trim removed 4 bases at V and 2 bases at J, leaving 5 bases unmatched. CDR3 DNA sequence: TGTGCCAGCAGCCCCGGACTAGCAAACACAGATACGCAGTATTTT. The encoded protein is CASSPGLANTDTQYF.